A selection of T cell receptor beta chains follows, all from one sample in a study of Ad26.COV2.S vaccination and SARS-CoV-2 variants. Assay used: immunoSEQ multiplex PCR; TCRdb lists only in-frame clones, some missing. In the table there are 350,000 to 600,000 clones, approximately 90% of which are singletons. This specimen was peripheral blood, taken in a trial of Ad26.COV2.S vaccine versus placebo. These receptors were collected from a person aged 18-65 years who received the Ad26.COV2.S COVID-19 vaccine or a placebo. Each CDR3 is given with its conserved first and last residue. The D gene is left open where the match is weak. Clone size is given for some rows only: seen once, a few or many times, or a class if the clone is expanded.

V gene	clone size	D gene	J gene	CDR3 protein	CDR3 DNA
TRBV5-5	NA	TRBD1	TRBJ1-2	CASSLGGQLFYGYTF	TGTGCCAGCAGCTTGGGGGGACAGCTTTTCTATGGCTACACCTTC
TRBV3-1/TRBV3-2	NA	TRBD2	TRBJ2-7	CASSENPIGLAGNSYEQYF	TGTGCCAGCAGCGAGAACCCTATCGGACTAGCGGGGAATTCCTACGAGCAGTACTTC
TRBV5-1	once	NA	TRBJ2-5	CASSLGSNQETQYF	TGCGCCAGCAGCTTGGGTAGTAATCAAGAGACCCAGTACTTC
TRBV9	NA	NA	TRBJ2-5	CASSVDGGRQETQYF	TGTGCCAGCAGCGTAGACGGGGGGCGTCAAGAGACCCAGTACTTC
TRBV6-1	NA	NA	TRBJ1-2	CASSEVSVLRGYTF	TGTGCCAGCAGTGAAGTCAGCGTATTGCGAGGCTACACCTTC
TRBV6-5	NA	NA	TRBJ2-1	CASRTGTLYNEQFF	TGTGCCAGCAGGACCGGGACGTTATACAATGAGCAGTTCTTC
TRBV19	once	TRBD2	TRBJ2-1	CASSTGLAGRYNEQFF	TGTGCCAGTAGTACCGGACTAGCGGGGAGGTACAATGAGCAGTTCTTC
TRBV27	NA	NA	TRBJ1-1	CASSSPGGRITEAFF	TGTGCCAGCAGTTCGCCCGGTGGTCGAATCACTGAAGCTTTCTTT
TRBV19	NA	TRBD1	TRBJ1-2	CASSPGDRGLSGYTF	TGTGCCAGTAGTCCCGGGGACAGGGGGCTTAGTGGCTACACCTTC
TRBV4-1	NA	NA	TRBJ2-2	CASSQASTHKGGELFF	TGCGCCAGCAGCCAAGCGAGTACTCACAAGGGGGGGGAGCTGTTTTTT
TRBV2	NA	NA	TRBJ1-3	CASSVQGPSSGNTIYF	TGTGCCAGCAGTGTTCAGGGACCGAGCTCTGGAAACACCATATATTTT
TRBV7-6	NA	NA	TRBJ2-1	CASSLVGNEQFF	TGTGCCAGCAGCTTAGTAGGGAATGAGCAGTTCTTC
TRBV7-9	NA	NA	TRBJ2-1	CASSLDQSYNEQFF	TGTGCCAGCAGCTTAGACCAGAGCTACAATGAGCAGTTCTTC
TRBV6-2/TRBV6-3	once	TRBD2	TRBJ2-2	CASSLYSGRISAGELFF	TGTGCCAGCAGTTTATATAGCGGGAGGATATCCGCCGGGGAGCTGTTTTTT
TRBV28	NA	NA	TRBJ1-2	CASSSGNYGYTF	TGTGCCAGCAGTTCGGGTAACTATGGCTACACCTTC
TRBV29-1	NA	NA	TRBJ1-2	CSVEDPLSQGYTF	TGCAGCGTTGAGGACCCACTGAGTCAGGGCTACACCTTC
TRBV10-3	few	NA	TRBJ1-4	CAISESGRGRPECELFF	TGTGCCATCAGTGAGTCTGGCAGGGGACGCCCTGAGTGTGAACTGTTTTTT
TRBV7-9	NA	NA	TRBJ1-4	CASSRNLPLGNEKLFF	TGTGCCAGCAGCCGGAACCTTCCTCTGGGTAATGAAAAACTGTTTTTT
TRBV5-1	NA	TRBD1	TRBJ2-3	CASSSDRVFSADTQYF	TGCGCCAGCAGCTCCGACAGGGTCTTTTCAGCCGATACGCAGTATTTT
TRBV10-3	few	NA	TRBJ2-7	CAISEQGYPTYEQYF	TGTGCCATCAGTGAGCAAGGTTACCCGACCTACGAGCAGTACTTC
TRBV19	NA	NA	TRBJ2-6	CASSIVSSGANVLTF	TGTGCCAGTAGTATAGTTTCCTCTGGGGCCAACGTCCTGACTTTC
TRBV28	NA	TRBD2	TRBJ2-1	CASRVLAPDNEQFF	TGTGCCAGCAGGGTACTAGCGCCGGACAATGAGCAGTTCTTC
TRBV4-1	NA	NA	TRBJ2-5	CASSQGGHLYQETQYF	TGCGCCAGCAGCCAGGGGGGCCATTTGTACCAAGAGACCCAGTACTTC
TRBV30	once	NA	TRBJ1-6	CAWSAVVRSSPLHF	TGTGCCTGGAGTGCCGTGGTGAGGTCCTCACCCCTCCACTTT
TRBV20-1	few	NA	TRBJ2-7	CSATTGYEQYF	TGCAGTGCCACGACGGGCTACGAGCAGTACTTC
TRBV18	NA	NA	TRBJ2-7	CASSPPTRAEQYF	TGTGCCAGCTCACCACCGACCAGGGCCGAGCAGTACTTC
TRBV27	once	NA	TRBJ2-5	CASRADWEGGQETQYF	TGTGCCAGCAGAGCTGACTGGGAGGGGGGACAAGAGACCCAGTACTTC
TRBV14	NA	NA	TRBJ2-6	CASSLRGAGANVLTF	TGTGCCAGCAGCCTCCGGGGGGCAGGGGCCAACGTCCTGACTTTC
TRBV2	once	TRBD2	TRBJ2-1	CASSRTEGSGGIGNEQFF	TGTGCCAGCAGTCGAACTGAGGGGAGCGGGGGTATCGGAAATGAGCAGTTCTTC
TRBV5-1	NA	NA	TRBJ1-1	CASSLGAGYQSNTEAFF	TGCGCCAGCAGCTTGGGGGCAGGGTATCAGTCGAACACTGAAGCTTTCTTT
TRBV30	few	TRBD1	TRBJ1-5	CAWSHTGENQPQHF	TGTGCCTGGTCCCATACAGGGGAAAATCAGCCCCAGCATTTT
TRBV6-5	NA	NA	TRBJ1-2	CASSYQVGQSYGYTF	TGTGCCAGCAGTTACCAAGTCGGACAGTCCTATGGCTACACCTTC
TRBV12-5	NA	TRBD1	TRBJ1-1	CASGRGQFNTEAFF	TGTGCTAGTGGCCGGGGACAGTTTAACACTGAAGCTTTCTTT
TRBV2	NA	NA	TRBJ1-5	CASSLDSNQPQHF	TGTGCCAGCAGTCTGGACTCCAATCAGCCCCAGCATTTT
TRBV5-1	NA	TRBD1	TRBJ1-1	CASSTGQLSMNTEAFF	TGCGCCAGCAGCACGGGACAGTTAAGCATGAACACTGAAGCTTTCTTT
TRBV9	NA	TRBD2	TRBJ2-1	CASSVGSGGAHDEQFF	TGTGCCAGCAGCGTAGGTAGCGGGGGGGCCCACGATGAGCAGTTCTTC
TRBV7-9	NA	NA	TRBJ2-1	CASSLGTVRRGYPYNEQFF	TGTGCCAGCAGCTTAGGGACAGTTCGTCGGGGTTACCCCTACAATGAGCAGTTCTTC
TRBV18	NA	NA	TRBJ1-3	CASSPAGSGNTIYF	TGTGCCAGCTCACCCGCGGGTTCCGGAAACACCATATATTTT
TRBV6-5	NA	TRBD2	TRBJ2-1	CASSYLTSGTYNEQFF	TGTGCCAGCAGTTATTTGACTAGCGGGACCTACAATGAGCAGTTCTTC
TRBV5-6	NA	NA	TRBJ2-7	CASSFPGAYEQYF	TGTGCCAGCAGCTTCCCGGGGGCCTACGAGCAGTACTTC
TRBV27	NA	TRBD2	TRBJ2-1	CASGNSGSLNEQFF	TGTGCCAGCGGTAATAGCGGGAGTTTGAATGAGCAGTTCTTC
TRBV19	NA	NA	TRBJ2-6	CASSPPPASGANVLTF	TGTGCCAGTAGTCCCCCGCCGGCCTCTGGGGCCAACGTCCTGACTTTC
TRBV30	NA	TRBD2	TRBJ2-1	CAWSRWRTSGRSSYNEQFF	TGTGCCTGGAGCCGATGGAGGACTAGCGGGAGGAGCTCCTACAATGAGCAGTTCTTC
TRBV28	NA	NA	TRBJ2-5	CASSSLWETQYF	TGTGCCAGCAGTTCCCTCTGGGAGACCCAGTACTTC
TRBV19	few	NA	TRBJ1-6	CASSLLGVNSPLHF	TGTGCCAGTAGTCTTTTGGGTGTTAATTCACCCCTCCACTTT
TRBV7-6	few	TRBD1	TRBJ2-7	CASSSIQGAIYEQYF	TGTGCCAGCAGCTCCATTCAGGGGGCGATATACGAGCAGTACTTC
TRBV5-6	NA	TRBD2	TRBJ2-5	CASSSAGTSPSGETQYF	TGTGCCAGCAGCTCGGCCGGGACTAGCCCCTCGGGGGAGACCCAGTACTTC
TRBV27	once	NA	TRBJ2-7	CASSLGGSGSYEQYF	TGTGCCAGCAGTTTGGGGGGCTCGGGCTCCTACGAGCAGTACTTC
TRBV18	few	NA	TRBJ1-5	CASSPSGGPWPQHF	TGTGCCAGCTCACCATCGGGGGGTCCCTGGCCCCAGCATTTT
TRBV18	few	NA	TRBJ2-7	CASSPQLGTVEGEQYF	TGTGCCAGCTCACCTCAGCTTGGGACGGTAGAAGGGGAGCAGTACTTC
TRBV5-8	NA	TRBD1	TRBJ2-3	CASSYRGRTDTQYF	TGTGCCAGCAGCTACAGGGGGCGCACAGATACGCAGTATTTT
TRBV6-1	NA	NA	TRBJ1-5	CASSEFINQPQHF	TGTGCCAGCAGTGAATTCATAAATCAGCCCCAGCATTTT
TRBV28	NA	TRBD1	TRBJ2-2	CASRQGGGELFF	TGTGCCAGCAGACAGGGGGGCGGGGAGCTGTTTTTT